The source of this T cell receptor beta chain is a study of cytomegalovirus exposure and HLA in healthy donors. The PCR made use of 60 Vbeta and 13 Jbeta primers. Sequencing used immunoSEQ multiplex PCR; TCRdb keeps in-frame clones, though not all of them. The sample lists fewer than 250,000 clones, roughly 85% occurring once. The CDR3 is 19 residues long. Germline loops: CDR1 SGHTA, CDR2 FQGTGA. Losses at the gene ends were 2 bases for V and 1 base for J; bases not matched to a gene: 10. Sequenced input: PBMCs. The chain recombines TRBV7-3 with TRBJ2-7; 14 bases map to TRBD2. The clonotype comes from a male donor in good health and CMV-seronegative. The CDR3 DNA is TGTGCCAGCAGCTTATCTGGGGGACTAGCGGGAGTCCGATCCTACGAGCAGTACTTC. Its translation: CASSLSGGLAGVRSYEQYF.